These 8 T cell receptor beta chains originate from one sample sequenced in a study of blood T cell repertoires in COVID-19. The table came from immunoSEQ multiplex PCR; TCRdb's copy has only in-frame clones and leaves some out. The sample has some 140,000 clones; about 90% are singletons. Sequencing was done on a sample of peripheral blood. The receptors originated from a man aged 50 to 60 with acute or convalescent COVID-19.

The V and J genes are TRBV19 and TRBJ2-2; 8 bases are a match to TRBD1. The CDR3 consists of 15 residues. The V gene end was trimmed by 6 bases and the J gene end by 1 base; junction bases not matched to a gene: 4. Germline V gene sequence: CDR1 LNHDA, CDR2 SQIVND (reference sequence). In nucleotides, the CDR3 is TGTGCCAGTAGAACCGGGACAGGGAACACCGGGGAGCTGTTTTTT. Amino acid sequence: CASRTGTGNTGELFF.

This clone was detected a few times. CDR3 coding DNA: TGCAGTGCTAGTCAGACCGGGACTAGCAGCGGGGAGCTGTTTTTT. Amino acid sequence: CSASQTGTSSGELFF. The rearrangement links TRBV20-1 to TRBJ2-2, with 9 bases that match TRBD2. V lost 3 bases, J lost 7 bases, and 9 bases stayed unmatched. The CDR3 spans 15 residues. The germline V gene has CDR1 DFQATT and CDR2 SNEGSKA (reference sequence).

This chain uses TRBV12-3 or TRBV12-4 with TRBJ2-1; 7 nucleotides agree with TRBD1. This CDR3 has 13 residues. Losses at the gene ends were 6 bases for V and 8 bases for J; bases not matched to a gene: 7. The CDR3 bases are TGTGCCAGCAGACGAACAGGGGCCTATGAGCAGTTCTTC. It translates to CASRRTGAYEQFF.

The chain is built from TRBV5-5 and TRBJ2-7; weak D call: TRBD1 (5 bases). With 5 bases removed from V and 2 bases from J, the gap between germline ends came to 11 bases. The germline V gene has CDR1 SGHKS and CDR2 YYEKEE (reference sequence). This CDR3 has 13 amino acids. CDR3 residues: CASSVGLTYEQYV. CDR3 DNA: TGTGCCAGCAGTGTGGGGCTGACCTACGAGCAGTACGTC.

The genes are TRBV4-3 and TRBJ1-1; no clear D gene. Germline CDR1 and CDR2: LGHNA and YSLEER. The V end was cut by 7 bases, the J end by 5 bases, with 17 bases between. The CDR3 runs to 14 residues. The DNA for the CDR3 is TGCGCCAGCACTCCTAGTGCTGGCGAAACTGAAGCTTTCTTT. This gives the protein CASTPSAGETEAFF.

This clone has a single count. The J gene is TRBJ1-4, the V gene TRBV29-1; TRBD1 might be the D (5 bases). V lost 6 bases and J lost 6, with 17 bases in between. Germline loops: CDR1 SQVTM, CDR2 ANQGSEA. CDR3 length: 14 residues. CDR3 protein: CSVALVGGDEKLFF. The CDR3 coding sequence is TGCAGCGTCGCGCTAGTGGGGGGTGATGAAAAACTGTTTTTT.

The V and J genes are TRBV27 and TRBJ2-7, with TRBD1 identical over 9 bases. Germline CDR1 is MNHEY and CDR2 is SMNVEV (reference sequence). The CDR3 loop spans 16 amino acids. V was clipped by 6 bases and J by 4 bases; unmatched bases: 13. The CDR3, as DNA: TGTGCCAGCAGCCCACCCCCCGGGACAGGGTTTTACGAGCAGTACTTC. Its protein product is CASSPPPGTGFYEQYF.

The J gene is TRBJ1-5, the V gene TRBV7-2; maybe TRBD1 (6 bases). The ends were cut back, 2 bases at V and 9 bases at J, with 11 bases in the middle. Germline CDR1 is SGHTA and CDR2 is FQGNSA. This CDR3 has 13 residues. In DNA, the CDR3 is TGTGCCAGCAGCTTAAGCAGGGGATCGCCCCAGCATTTT. Protein: CASSLSRGSPQHF.